This is a list of T cell receptor beta chains from one sample in a study of T cell responses to AZD1222 COVID-19 vaccine. Sequenced by immunoSEQ multiplex PCR; TCRdb stores in-frame clones only, minus some. There are some 180,000 clones in the sample; about nine tenths occur only once, and over 1.5% lies in the top ten. This material consisted of peripheral blood, taken on day 0 of AZD1222 vaccination. These receptors all come from an adult in good health. Both conserved end residues are part of each CDR3. The order of the fields is CDR3 DNA, CDR3 protein, D gene, J gene, clone size, V gene. The D gene is left open where the match is weak. Expanded clones are given a class, and other clones once, few, many or no size at all.

TGTGCCTGGAGTAACTCCCGCGACAGAGGCTATCAGCCCCAGCATTTT,CAWSNSRDRGYQPQHF,NA,TRBJ1-5,NA,TRBV30
TGCGCCAGCAGCTTGCAGACAGGGGGGCACGAGCAGTACTTC,CASSLQTGGHEQYF,TRBD1,TRBJ2-7,NA,TRBV5-1
TGCGCCAGCAGCGAGTCCCGGGACAGGGGGCGGACTAATGAAAAACTGTTTTTT,CASSESRDRGRTNEKLFF,TRBD1,TRBJ1-4,NA,TRBV5-1
TGTGCCAGTAGTGTTGACAGGGGAGTCGGCGAGACCCAGTACTTC,CASSVDRGVGETQYF,TRBD1,TRBJ2-5,NA,TRBV19
TGTGCCAGCAGCTTAGGCGGGGGGGCCCCCTACGAGCAGTACTTC,CASSLGGGAPYEQYF,TRBD2,TRBJ2-7,once,TRBV7-2
TGTGCCAGCAGCCTCCGGGACAGGGGTAACACTGAAGCTTTCTTT,CASSLRDRGNTEAFF,TRBD1,TRBJ1-1,NA,TRBV6-5
TGCAGCGTTAGAGGGGCGGAGAGATGGGACGAGCAGTACTTC,CSVRGAERWDEQYF,NA,TRBJ2-7,NA,TRBV29-1
TGCGCCAGCAGCTGGGGGACAGGGCTAACTAATGAAAAACTGTTTTTT,CASSWGTGLTNEKLFF,TRBD1,TRBJ1-4,NA,TRBV5-1
TGCAGTGGACAGATTCACTATGGCTACACCTTC,CSGQIHYGYTF,NA,TRBJ1-2,NA,TRBV20-1
TGTGCCAGCAGCCCCGTCTTGCGGATTTACAATGAGCAGTTCTTC,CASSPVLRIYNEQFF,NA,TRBJ2-1,NA,TRBV2
TGTGCCAGCAGCTTAGCACTAGGACTAGCGAGTGCATGGCAGTTCTTC,CASSLALGLASAWQFF,TRBD2,TRBJ2-1,NA,TRBV7-9
TGTGCCAGTAGTATGGACAGGGCCCCGTACGAGCAGTACTTC,CASSMDRAPYEQYF,TRBD1,TRBJ2-7,NA,TRBV19
TGTGCCAGCAGCTTATTAAGGACAGGGCCTAACAATGAGCAGTTCTTC,CASSLLRTGPNNEQFF,TRBD1,TRBJ2-1,NA,TRBV7-9
TGTGCCAGCAGCTTAGCGTCAGTGGGGCATGAGCAGTTCTTC,CASSLASVGHEQFF,NA,TRBJ2-1,NA,TRBV11-2
TGTGCCAGCTCCCCGTCGGCCGGGCCTCAGGAGACCCAGTACTTC,CASSPSAGPQETQYF,NA,TRBJ2-5,NA,TRBV18
TGCAGCGCTGAGGACAGCTCTGGAAACACCATATATTTT,CSAEDSSGNTIYF,NA,TRBJ1-3,NA,TRBV29-1
TGTGCCAGCAGTTTAAAGGGTGCCGAGCAGTACTTC,CASSLKGAEQYF,NA,TRBJ2-7,NA,TRBV12-3/TRBV12-4
TGTGCCAGCAGCTCCCGACAGGGGATGAACACTGAAGCTTTCTTT,CASSSRQGMNTEAFF,TRBD1,TRBJ1-1,NA,TRBV7-9
TGTGCCAGCAGTTCGCGACAGGGAAGGAATGAGCAGTTCTTC,CASSSRQGRNEQFF,TRBD1,TRBJ2-1,NA,TRBV27
TGTGCCAGCAGTTACCTGACAGGAAGCAATGAGCAGTTCTTC,CASSYLTGSNEQFF,NA,TRBJ2-1,once,TRBV6-2/TRBV6-3
TGCGCCAGCAGCTCTTCCGGGATCTATGGCTACACCTTC,CASSSSGIYGYTF,NA,TRBJ1-2,NA,TRBV5-1
TGCGCCAGCAGCACCTTAGCGGGAGTGGGCTACAATGAGCAGTTCTTC,CASSTLAGVGYNEQFF,TRBD2,TRBJ2-1,NA,TRBV5-1
TGTGCCAGCAGCTTAGAAGCCCGGAACACTGAAGCTTTCTTT,CASSLEARNTEAFF,NA,TRBJ1-1,NA,TRBV7-9
TGCGCCAGCAGCCAAGATAGGTTTGGTCGGTACGAGCAGTACTTC,CASSQDRFGRYEQYF,NA,TRBJ2-7,NA,TRBV4-3
TGTGCCAGCAGTCGACTAAGGGACTATGGCTACACCTTC,CASSRLRDYGYTF,NA,TRBJ1-2,NA,TRBV28
TGCGCCAGCAGCGCGGGAGACACTGAAGCTTTCTTT,CASSAGDTEAFF,NA,TRBJ1-1,NA,TRBV10-2
TGTGCCAGCAGCTCTCCGACTAGCGGGGATTCCCAGTACTTC,CASSSPTSGDSQYF,TRBD2,TRBJ2-7,NA,TRBV7-9
TGTGCCAGCAGTTACCGACAGAACTATGGCTACACCTTC,CASSYRQNYGYTF,NA,TRBJ1-2,NA,TRBV27
TGTGCCAGCAGCCGACTAGACAGGACGGACTCACCCCTCCACTTT,CASSRLDRTDSPLHF,NA,TRBJ1-6,NA,TRBV14
TGTGCCAGCAGGACGAAGGACAGGACGTATCAGCCCCAGCATTTT,CASRTKDRTYQPQHF,TRBD1,TRBJ1-5,few,TRBV6-5
TGTGCCAGCAGCCCCGGATCTGGGACTAGCGGGAGGTACGAGCAGTACTTC,CASSPGSGTSGRYEQYF,TRBD2,TRBJ2-7,once,TRBV7-3
TGTGCCAGTAGCGACAGGAACAAAAACATTCAGTACTTC,CASSDRNKNIQYF,NA,TRBJ2-4,NA,TRBV19
TGTGCCAGCAGCCAAGGGGGCGGGGGAGCCTATGGCTACACCTTC,CASSQGGGGAYGYTF,NA,TRBJ1-2,NA,TRBV3-1/TRBV3-2
TGTGCCAGCAGTGAAGCGGGACATTCGAACACTGAAGCTTTCTTT,CASSEAGHSNTEAFF,NA,TRBJ1-1,NA,TRBV6-1
TGTGCCAGCAGCCTCCCGACAGGGGGGGAGACCCAGTACTTC,CASSLPTGGETQYF,TRBD1,TRBJ2-5,NA,TRBV6-6
TGTGCCAGCACCCTCTTGGGAGGTGACACTGAAGCTTTCTTT,CASTLLGGDTEAFF,NA,TRBJ1-1,NA,TRBV3-1/TRBV3-2
TGTGCCAGCAGTTACCCGTGGGGGGCTCTCTACAATGAGCAGTTCTTC,CASSYPWGALYNEQFF,NA,TRBJ2-1,NA,TRBV28
TGTGCCAGTAGTACGGGGACAGGCCTTATGAACACTGAAGCTTTCTTT,CASSTGTGLMNTEAFF,TRBD1,TRBJ1-1,NA,TRBV19
TGTGCCAGTAGTATGGGGGACAGCTCTGGAAACACCATATATTTT,CASSMGDSSGNTIYF,TRBD1,TRBJ1-3,NA,TRBV19
TGTGCCAGCGGTACAGGGGGGCTTGAAGCTTTCTTT,CASGTGGLEAFF,TRBD1,TRBJ1-1,NA,TRBV5-8
TGTGCCAGCAGCTCAGAGAGGCAGCCCCAGCATTTT,CASSSERQPQHF,NA,TRBJ1-5,once,TRBV7-3
TGTGCCAGCAGTTTAAGAGGAGATCCGTTCTTC,CASSLRGDPFF,NA,TRBJ2-1,NA,TRBV12-3/TRBV12-4
TGCGCCAGCAGTGAACCCCCGGACAGGGGGCAAGGGAGCAATCAGCCCCAGCATTTT,CASSEPPDRGQGSNQPQHF,TRBD1,TRBJ1-5,NA,TRBV10-2
TGTGCCACCATGGGGGGGACCGGGGAGCTGTTTTTT,CATMGGTGELFF,TRBD2,TRBJ2-2,NA,TRBV24-1
TGTGCCAGCAGCTTAACCCCCCCCAACGGGGGAAGTGAACTGTTTTTT,CASSLTPPNGGSELFF,NA,TRBJ1-4,NA,TRBV7-2
TGTGCCAGCAGTTATTCGACCGGGACAGGGATCTACGAGCAGTACTTC,CASSYSTGTGIYEQYF,TRBD1,TRBJ2-7,NA,TRBV6-5
TGTGCCTGGAGTGTATCGGGAGGTGGAGAAAAACTGTTTTTT,CAWSVSGGGEKLFF,NA,TRBJ1-4,few,TRBV30
TGTGCCAGCAGCTTAGGAGTCTTGCGGGTGGGCACAGATACGCAGTATTTT,CASSLGVLRVGTDTQYF,NA,TRBJ2-3,NA,TRBV7-9
TGTGCCAGCAGCCCTCTTCGAAAGCGGCATGGCTACACCTTC,CASSPLRKRHGYTF,NA,TRBJ1-2,NA,TRBV3-1/TRBV3-2
TGTGCCAGCGCAACAGGGAACACTGAAGCTTTCTTT,CASATGNTEAFF,NA,TRBJ1-1,NA,TRBV19
TGCGCCAGCAGCCGATCGGACAGAATGAACACTGAAGCTTTCTTT,CASSRSDRMNTEAFF,NA,TRBJ1-1,NA,TRBV5-1